The rows below give T cell receptor beta chains drawn from one sample of a study of T cell responses to AZD1222 COVID-19 vaccine. Data came from immunoSEQ multiplex PCR; TCRdb stores just in-frame clones and leaves some out. The sample has approximately 200,000 clones; approximately 89% are singletons. The starting material was peripheral blood, obtained 28 days after the second AZD1222 dose. The source is an adult who received the AZD1222 COVID-19 vaccine. Each CDR3 is given with its conserved first and last residue. D genes are given only for firm matches. The size of a clone is reported for some rows only, either as once, few or many, or as a class for expanded clones.

V gene,clone size,D gene,J gene,CDR3 DNA,CDR3 protein
TRBV7-2,NA,NA,TRBJ1-1,TGTGCCAGCAGCTCCAACCAACCAATGGGGCAACCACCGAACACTGAAGCTTTCTTT,CASSSNQPMGQPPNTEAFF
TRBV28,NA,NA,TRBJ2-2,TGTGCCAGCAGCGAGGCGGGGGCGCGCGGCACCGGGGAGCTGTTTTTT,CASSEAGARGTGELFF
TRBV5-6,NA,NA,TRBJ1-5,TGTGCCAGCAGCTTTGCGGGGCGCGGGGTCTATAGCAATCAGCCCCAGCATTTT,CASSFAGRGVYSNQPQHF
TRBV9,NA,NA,TRBJ1-4,TGTGCCAGCAGCCGGGGGTCTAGTAATGAAAAACTGTTTTTT,CASSRGSSNEKLFF
TRBV6-1,NA,NA,TRBJ2-4,TGTGCCAGCAGTGAACCCCGACTATCCCTAGCCAAAAACATTCAGTACTTC,CASSEPRLSLAKNIQYF
TRBV12-3/TRBV12-4,NA,NA,TRBJ2-5,TGTGCCAGCAGTTTTTCGGGGGCGGAGACCCAGTACTTC,CASSFSGAETQYF
TRBV2,few,NA,TRBJ2-5,TGTGCCAGCAGTGAAGCGGACGCTGGGGAAGAGACCCAGTACTTC,CASSEADAGEETQYF
TRBV5-1,NA,NA,TRBJ2-1,TGCGCCAGCAGCTCGGGGGTTGGGAATGAGCAGTTCTTC,CASSSGVGNEQFF
TRBV19,NA,TRBD2,TRBJ2-1,TGTGCCAGTTCTAAGACTAGCGGTCCCTACAATGAGCAGTTCTTC,CASSKTSGPYNEQFF
TRBV7-9,NA,NA,TRBJ1-2,TGTGCCAGCAGCTTACTGGCCGACCTAGGCTACACCTTC,CASSLLADLGYTF
TRBV28,NA,TRBD2,TRBJ2-7,TGTGCCAGCAGCCTAGCGGGAGGGTGGGAGCAGTACTTC,CASSLAGGWEQYF
TRBV10-3,NA,NA,TRBJ2-1,TGTGCCATCAGGCGAGACAATGAGCAGTTCTTC,CAIRRDNEQFF